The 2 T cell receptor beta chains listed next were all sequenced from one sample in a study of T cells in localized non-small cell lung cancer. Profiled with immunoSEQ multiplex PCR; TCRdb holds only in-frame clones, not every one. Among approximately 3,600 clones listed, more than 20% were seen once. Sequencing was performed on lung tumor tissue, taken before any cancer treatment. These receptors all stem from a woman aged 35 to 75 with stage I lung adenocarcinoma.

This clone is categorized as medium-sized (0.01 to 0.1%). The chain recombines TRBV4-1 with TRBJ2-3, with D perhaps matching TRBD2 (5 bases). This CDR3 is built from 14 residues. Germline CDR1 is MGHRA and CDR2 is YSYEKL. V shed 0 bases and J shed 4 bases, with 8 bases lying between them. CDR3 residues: CASSQDNGADTQYF. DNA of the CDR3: TGCGCCAGCAGCCAAGATAACGGGGCAGATACGCAGTATTTT.

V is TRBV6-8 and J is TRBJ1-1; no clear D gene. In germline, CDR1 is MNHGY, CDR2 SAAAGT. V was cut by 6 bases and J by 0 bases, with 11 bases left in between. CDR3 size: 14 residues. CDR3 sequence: CASRDPGVNTEAFF. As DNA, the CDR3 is TGTGCCAGCAGGGACCCGGGCGTGAACACTGAAGCTTTCTTT.